This T cell receptor beta chain was recorded in a study of blood T cells in healthy people across ages. Study-wide results and caveats: Fewer expanded clones and more diversity marked long-lived versus aged donors. Because sorting was not performed, PBMCs prevented conclusive naive versus antigen-experienced comparison. Measured against age, TCR beta diversity per million T cells decreased in a roughly linear manner. The donors' CMV status was not determined, possibly confounding changes in expanded clonotypes.

The second PCR ran about 6 to 12 cycles with a sample-barcoded 5' primer and J-beta primers. TCRdb reprocessed the 5' RACE reads with MiXCR, giving one entry per CDR3 protein. The sample carries roughly 2 million distinct CDR3 sequences, around 48% recorded once. Trimming shortened V by 0 bases and J by 3 bases, and 10 bases separated the two germline ends. Germline loops: CDR1 SGDLS, CDR2 YYNGEE. This CDR3 comprises 15 residues. This clonotype was detected a few times. Its antigen is still unknown. The sequenced material came from blood. The receptor's source is a woman aged 35 to 49 in good health. The V gene is TRBV9, the J gene TRBJ2-1; TRBD2 is a possible D gene (5 bases). The DNA for the CDR3 is TGTGCCAGCAGCGTAGGTCTAGCCGACTACAATGAGCAGTTCTTC. It translates to CASSVGLADYNEQFF.